What follows are 15 T cell receptor beta chains derived from one specimen sequenced in a study of Graves' ophthalmopathy and Graves' hyperthyroidism. The authors amplified TCR beta CDR3 regions, and they did so from RNA transcripts for repertoire sequencing. Following a first-round RT-PCR that used HTBI primers, a second-round multiplex PCR was carried out. Each CDR3 protein gets one entry after TCRdb re-called the multiplex PCR reads with MiXCR. The repertoire includes 400,000 or so distinct CDR3 sequences, 15% to 17% of them detected once, and about 7% sits in the top ten. The sequenced sample consisted of peripheral blood. The receptors stem from a woman in her late teens or twenties with stable Graves' hyperthyroidism.

This clonotype was seen ten or more times. The chain uses TRBV7-2 and TRBJ2-7; D ambiguous. CDR1 is SGHTA, CDR2 FQGNSA, per germline. This CDR3 is 13 amino acids long. The V gene lost 0 bases and the J gene lost 3 bases, with 6 bases spanning the gap. CDR3 nucleotides: TGTGCCAGCAGCTTAGCAGTGGGCTACGAGCAGTACTTC. This encodes CASSLAVGYEQYF.

A remark on this clonotype: This CDR3 fails to terminate in the conserved phenylalanine or tryptophan, so it likely reflects a read error. The chain has TRBV6-1 and TRBJ1-1, with a possible D match to TRBD1 (6 bases). There are 12 residues in the CDR3. Trimming stripped 10 bases from V and 7 bases from J, with 16 bases between. From germline, CDR1 is MNHNS and CDR2 SASEGT. CDR3 nucleotides: TGTGCCAATGGACAGCTGAACCTTGAAGCTTTCTAT. Protein product: CANGQLNLEAFY.

Many counts were recorded for this clonotype. The V and J genes are TRBV29-1 and TRBJ2-2; no clear D gene. V was clipped by 3 bases and J by 3 bases, with 5 bases between them. Germline V gene sequence: CDR1 SQVTM, CDR2 ANQGSEA. The CDR3 consists of 12 residues. The CDR3 DNA reads as TGCAGCGTTGAGTGGCACACCGGGGAGCTGTTTTTT. It codes for CSVEWHTGELFF.

This rearrangement joins TRBV6-1 to TRBJ1-5; D perhaps matches TRBD1 (5 bases). The length of the CDR3 is 15 residues. Trimming removed 6 bases at V and 2 bases at J, with 14 bases between. CDR1 is MNHNS, CDR2 SASEGT, per germline. The chain's CDR3 is CASRPSRARNQPQHF. Written as DNA, the CDR3 is TGTGCCAGCAGGCCCTCCAGGGCCCGCAATCAGCCCCAGCATTTT.

This clonotype was detected many times. The V and J genes are TRBV6-1 and TRBJ1-1, with TRBD1 as a possible D gene (5 bases). This CDR3 has 15 amino acids. Trimming left V 7 bases short and J 0 bases short, with 15 bases between. Germline V gives CDR1 MNHNS, CDR2 SASEGT. The CDR3 DNA follows: TGTGCCAGCAATGCTATGCGACAGATGAACACTGAAGCTTTCTTT. Amino acid sequence: CASNAMRQMNTEAFF.

This clonotype was recorded at least ten times. The chain recombines TRBV29-1 with TRBJ1-3; no clear D gene. Per the germline V gene, CDR1 is SQVTM and CDR2 is ANQGSEA. The CDR3 has 12 amino acids. With 4 bases removed from V and 2 bases from J, the gap between germline ends came to 6 bases. The CDR3 is CSVGNPGNTIYF. CDR3 bases: TGCAGCGTTGGGAATCCTGGAAACACCATATATTTT.

The chain uses TRBV12-3 or TRBV12-4 and TRBJ1-2; 7 nucleotides align to TRBD1. Trimming at V came to 6 bases and at J to 3 bases, leaving 7 bases not matched to a gene. This CDR3 is 14 amino acids long. Written as DNA, the CDR3 is TGTGCCAGCAGATCACAGGGGAGAGACTATGGCTACACCTTC. Its protein product is CASRSQGRDYGYTF.

There are a few counts of this clonotype. The chain recombines TRBV6-2 or TRBV6-3 with TRBJ2-3; D is unclear. With 0 bases removed from V and 9 bases from J, the gap between germline ends came to 7 bases. CDR1 and CDR2 from the germline V gene are MNHEY and SVGEGT. The CDR3 has 12 residues. The CDR3 spells CASSYSPMTQYF. As DNA, the CDR3 is TGTGCCAGCAGTTACTCTCCAATGACGCAGTATTTT.

V usage is TRBV7-2 and J usage is TRBJ1-2, with TRBD1 as a possible D gene (5 bases). Per the germline V gene, CDR1 is SGHTA and CDR2 is FQGNSA. V dropped 1 base and J dropped 4 bases, with 10 bases sitting between them. The CDR3 contains 14 residues. DNA for the CDR3: TGTGCCAGCAGCTTAGAGGGGCGGACCTATGGCTACACCTTC. This codes for CASSLEGRTYGYTF.

There are many counts of this clonotype. The J gene is TRBJ1-2, the V gene TRBV6-1, with 12 positions matching TRBD1. The J segment lost 8 bases and the V segment lost 11 bases, leaving 9 bases of the junction unmatched. The length of the CDR3 is 13 residues. Germline values: CDR1 MNHNS, CDR2 SASEGT. The CDR3 is CASSGTGGEGYTF. The CDR3 DNA is TGTGCCTCCAGCGGGACAGGGGGCGAAGGCTACACCTTC.

This clonotype was observed a handful of times. V gene TRBV11-1 combines with J gene TRBJ1-6; TRBD1 aligns across 9 bases. The CDR3 sequence is 17 residues long. V lost 2 bases and J lost 1; bases outside the gene matches: 3. Germline-derived CDR1 and CDR2 are SGHAT and FQDESV (reference sequence). The CDR3 is CASSLYRGRSYNSPLHF. In nucleotides, the CDR3 is TGTGCCAGCAGCTTATACAGGGGGCGATCCTATAATTCACCCCTCCACTTT. Supplemented by reference TRBV11-1 and TRBJ1-6, the full variable domain reads EAEVAQSPRYKITEKSQAVAFWCDPISGHATLYWYRQILGQGPELLVQFQDESVVDDSQLPKDRFSAERLKGVDSTLKIQPAELGDSAMYLCASSLYRGRSYNSPLHFGNGTRLTVT.

This clonotype was found a few times. The V and J genes are TRBV6-1 and TRBJ2-7, with D possibly TRBD2 on 6 matching bases. Germline CDR1 MNHNS, CDR2 SASEGT. This CDR3 is built from 15 residues. Trimming removed 4 bases from V and 1 base from J, with 14 bases in between. CDR3 sequence (DNA): TGTGCCAGCAGTGTAGTCGGGACTCTATCCTACGAGCAGTACTTC. Translating gives CASSVVGTLSYEQYF.

Only one count was recorded for this clonotype. The CDR3 region has the DNA TGTGCCAGCAGTCGGGGACAGGGGACAACCTACGAGCAGTACTTC. Its protein is CASSRGQGTTYEQYF. The chain combines TRBV12-3 or TRBV12-4 with TRBJ2-7, with 10 bases lining up with TRBD1. This CDR3 is built from 15 residues. J was trimmed by 2 bases and V by 5 bases; bases with no gene match: 6.

The chain joins TRBV7-2 to TRBJ2-5; D is uncertain. The CDR3 contains 13 residues. In germline, CDR1 is SGHTA, CDR2 FQGNSA. V was shortened by 5 bases and J by 1 base, with 8 bases between the two germline ends. The CDR3 spells CASSAGGQETQYF. CDR3 sequence (DNA): TGTGCCAGCAGCGCAGGCGGCCAAGAGACCCAGTACTTC. Supplemented by reference TRBV7-2 and TRBJ2-5, the full variable domain reads GAGVSQSPSNKVTEKGKDVELRCDPISGHTALYWYRQSLGQGLEFLIYFQGNSAPDKSGLPSDRFSAERTGGSVSTLTIQRTQQEDSAVYLCASSAGGQETQYFGPGTRLLVL.

This clonotype was detected ten times or more. CDR3 bases: TGTGCCAGTAGTATTTCGCCGGCCCGTGGCTACACCTTC. Amino acids: CASSISPARGYTF. The rearrangement links TRBV19 to TRBJ1-2; D ambiguous. The germline V gene encodes CDR1 LNHDA and CDR2 SQIVND (reference sequence). V was cut by 3 bases and J by 7 bases, with 12 bases left in between. The CDR3 is made up of 13 amino acids.